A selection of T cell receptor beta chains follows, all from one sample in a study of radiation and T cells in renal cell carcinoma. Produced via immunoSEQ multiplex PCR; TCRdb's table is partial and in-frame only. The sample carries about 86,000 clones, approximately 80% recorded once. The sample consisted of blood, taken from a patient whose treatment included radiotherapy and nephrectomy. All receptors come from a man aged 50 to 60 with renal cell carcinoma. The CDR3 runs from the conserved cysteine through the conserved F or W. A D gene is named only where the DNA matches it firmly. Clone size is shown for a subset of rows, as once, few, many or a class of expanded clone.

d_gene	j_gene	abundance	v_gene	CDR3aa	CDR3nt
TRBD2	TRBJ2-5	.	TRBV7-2	CASSLNGLGEQYF	TGTGCCAGCAGCTTGAACGGACTAGGAGAGCAGTACTTC
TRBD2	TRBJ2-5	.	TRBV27	CASSLFGLAGGPRETQYF	TGTGCCAGCAGTTTATTTGGACTAGCGGGAGGGCCTAGGGAGACCCAGTACTTC
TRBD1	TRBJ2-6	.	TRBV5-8	CASIDRAMGAGANVLTF	TGTGCCAGCATAGACAGGGCTATGGGTGCTGGGGCCAACGTCCTGACTTTC
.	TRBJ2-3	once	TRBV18	CASSPEWASTDTQYF	TGTGCCAGCTCACCAGAATGGGCGAGCACAGATACGCAGTATTTT
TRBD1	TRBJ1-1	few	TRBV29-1	CSVVDRVSTEAFF	TGCAGCGTTGTGGACAGGGTATCCACTGAAGCTTTCTTT
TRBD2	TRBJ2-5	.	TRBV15	CATSIRLAPETQYF	TGTGCCACCAGCATCCGACTAGCGCCGGAGACCCAGTACTTC
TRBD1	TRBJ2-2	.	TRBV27	CASSSTGTGDRELFF	TGTGCCAGCAGTTCGACCGGGACAGGGGACCGGGAGCTGTTTTTT
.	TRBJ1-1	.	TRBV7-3	CASSPNQGSPEAFF	TGTGCCAGCAGCCCAAACCAGGGGAGCCCTGAAGCTTTCTTT
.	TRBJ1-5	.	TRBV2	CASSDSGLSNQPQHF	TGTGCCAGCAGTGATTCCGGGCTAAGCAATCAGCCCCAGCATTTT
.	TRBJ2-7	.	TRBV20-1	CSASDIYEQYF	TGCAGTGCTAGTGACATCTACGAGCAGTACTTC
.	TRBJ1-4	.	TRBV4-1	CASSQLSGPNEKLFF	TGCGCCAGCAGCCAACTGTCGGGACCAAATGAAAAACTGTTTTTT
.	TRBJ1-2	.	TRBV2	CASSAGYDGYTF	TGTGCCAGCAGTGCAGGGTATGATGGCTACACCTTC
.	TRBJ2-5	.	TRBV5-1	CASRPPEGTETQYF	TGCGCCAGCCGCCCACCAGAAGGGACTGAGACCCAGTACTTC
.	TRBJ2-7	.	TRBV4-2	CASSQDGAGLYEQYF	TGTGCCAGCAGCCAAGATGGGGCAGGGCTCTACGAGCAGTACTTC
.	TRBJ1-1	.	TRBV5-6	CASSLGALAEAFF	TGTGCCAGCAGCTTGGGGGCCCTCGCTGAAGCTTTCTTT
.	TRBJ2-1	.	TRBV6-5	CASRGGGLPEQFF	TGTGCCAGCAGAGGGGGGGGGCTGCCTGAGCAGTTCTTC
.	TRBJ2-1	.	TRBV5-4	CASSLLAGNYNEQFF	TGTGCCAGCAGCTTGCTTGCGGGAAACTACAATGAGCAGTTCTTC
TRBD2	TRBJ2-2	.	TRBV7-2	CASSLSGRITGELFF	TGTGCCAGCAGCCTAAGCGGGAGGATAACCGGGGAGCTGTTTTTT
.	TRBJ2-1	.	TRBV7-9	CASSRSNGNEQFF	TGTGCCAGCAGCCGAAGTAATGGGAATGAGCAGTTCTTC
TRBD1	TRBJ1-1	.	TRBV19	CASSIGQGASEAFF	TGTGCCAGTAGTATAGGGCAGGGGGCATCTGAAGCTTTCTTT
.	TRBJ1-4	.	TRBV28	CASRLNEKLFF	TGTGCCAGCAGACTTAATGAAAAACTGTTTTTT
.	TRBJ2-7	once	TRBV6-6	CASSYSNRGIYEQYF	TGTGCCAGCAGTTACTCGAATCGGGGGATCTACGAGCAGTACTTC
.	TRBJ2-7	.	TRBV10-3	CAITPGKGGTYEQYF	TGTGCCATCACTCCCGGGAAGGGGGGGACCTACGAGCAGTACTTC
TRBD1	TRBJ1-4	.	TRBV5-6	CASSLWTGLGKLFF	TGTGCCAGCAGCCTGTGGACAGGGTTGGGAAAACTGTTTTTT
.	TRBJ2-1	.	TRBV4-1	CASSPSVPYNEQFF	TGCGCCAGCAGCCCCTCAGTCCCCTACAATGAGCAGTTCTTC
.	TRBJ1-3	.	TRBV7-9	CASSLEGGNTIYF	TGTGCCAGCAGCTTAGAGGGAGGAAACACCATATATTTT
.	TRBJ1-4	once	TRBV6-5	CASSYSGAEGEKLFF	TGTGCCAGCAGTTACTCGGGGGCAGAGGGGGAAAAACTGTTTTTT
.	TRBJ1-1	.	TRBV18	CASSPFQGYTEAFF	TGTGCCAGCTCACCGTTTCAGGGTTACACTGAAGCTTTCTTT
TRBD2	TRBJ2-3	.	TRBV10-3	CAISESAGGPNTQYF	TGTGCCATCAGTGAGTCCGCGGGGGGGCCGAATACGCAGTATTTT
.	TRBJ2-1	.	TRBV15	CATSSLESSYNEQFF	TGTGCCACCAGCAGTCTAGAGAGCTCCTACAATGAGCAGTTCTTC
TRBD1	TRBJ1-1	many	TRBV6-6	CASSNQTGYSEAFF	TGTGCCAGCAGTAATCAGACAGGGTACTCTGAAGCTTTCTTT
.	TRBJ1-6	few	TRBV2	CASSVRDTRSNSPLHF	TGTGCCAGCAGTGTTCGGGACACAAGGTCTAATTCACCCCTCCACTTT
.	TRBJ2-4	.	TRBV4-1	CASSQEGGRGGNIQYF	TGCGCCAGCAGCCAAGAGGGGGGCAGGGGTGGGAACATTCAGTACTTC
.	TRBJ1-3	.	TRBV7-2	CASSFQGTVNTIYF	TGTGCCAGCAGCTTTCAGGGGACGGTAAACACCATATATTTT
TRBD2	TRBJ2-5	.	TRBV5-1	CASSLGGTSGNQETQYF	TGCGCCAGCAGCTTGGGCGGGACTAGCGGGAACCAAGAGACCCAGTACTTC
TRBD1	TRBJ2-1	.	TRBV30	CAWSDRGRGEQFF	TGTGCCTGGAGTGACAGGGGGCGGGGTGAGCAGTTCTTC
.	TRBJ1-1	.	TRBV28	CASSLLTGRTEAFF	TGTGCCAGCAGTTTATTAACAGGGAGGACTGAAGCTTTCTTT
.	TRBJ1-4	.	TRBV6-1	CASSELRGRNEKLFF	TGTGCCAGCAGTGAATTGAGGGGGAGGAATGAAAAACTGTTTTTT
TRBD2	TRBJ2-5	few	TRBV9	CASSVAAGGPYETQYF	TGTGCCAGCAGCGTAGCTGCGGGGGGGCCGTATGAGACCCAGTACTTC
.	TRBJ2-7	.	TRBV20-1	CSVTRTSQYF	TGCAGTGTAACCCGTACGAGCCAGTACTTC
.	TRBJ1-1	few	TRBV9	CASRPTSMNTEAFF	TGTGCCAGCAGACCGACGTCTATGAACACTGAAGCTTTCTTT
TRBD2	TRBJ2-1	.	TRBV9	CASSRPAGGSSDEQFF	TGTGCCAGCAGCCGACCAGCGGGAGGGTCTTCTGATGAGCAGTTCTTC
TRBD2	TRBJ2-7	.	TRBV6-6	CASSSSGSGEQYF	TGTGCCAGCAGTTCTAGCGGGAGTGGCGAGCAGTACTTC
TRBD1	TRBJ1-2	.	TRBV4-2	CASSHEKGAGYTF	TGTGCCAGCAGCCATGAGAAGGGGGCAGGCTACACCTTC
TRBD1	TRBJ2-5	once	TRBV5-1	CASSLDPGQGETQYF	TGCGCCAGCAGCTTGGACCCGGGACAGGGTGAGACCCAGTACTTC
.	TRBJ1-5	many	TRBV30	CAHVGTLGRCNQPQHF	TGTGCCCACGTTGGGACACTTGGACGTTGCAATCAGCCCCAGCATTTT
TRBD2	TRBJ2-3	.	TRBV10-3	CAISVSLAGGSTDTQYF	TGTGCCATCAGTGTTTCTTTAGCGGGTGGTAGCACAGATACGCAGTATTTT
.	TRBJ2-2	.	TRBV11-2	CASSLDSRGTGELFF	TGTGCCAGCAGCTTAGATTCGAGGGGCACCGGGGAGCTGTTTTTT
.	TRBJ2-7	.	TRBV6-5	CAASGRGSSYEQYF	TGTGCCGCGTCCGGCAGGGGCTCCTCCTACGAGCAGTACTTC
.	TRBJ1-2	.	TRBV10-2	CASSFEAGRNYGYTF	TGCGCCAGCAGTTTCGAGGCAGGGAGGAACTATGGCTACACCTTC
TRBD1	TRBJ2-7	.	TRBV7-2	CASSSQGAYEQYF	TGTGCCAGCAGCTCACAGGGGGCATACGAGCAGTACTTC
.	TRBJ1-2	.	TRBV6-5	CASSYSGGGYGYGYTF	TGTGCCAGCAGTTACTCGGGCGGGGGTTATGGCTATGGCTACACCTTC
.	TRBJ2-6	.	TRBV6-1	CASQGSSGANVLTF	TGTGCCAGCCAGGGAAGCTCTGGGGCCAACGTCCTGACTTTC
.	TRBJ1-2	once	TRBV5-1	CASSLPTGNYGYTF	TGCGCCAGCAGCCTCCCGACAGGAAACTATGGCTACACCTTC
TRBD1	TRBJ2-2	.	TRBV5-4	CASSLGQGNTGELFF	TGTGCCAGCAGCTTGGGACAGGGTAACACCGGGGAGCTGTTTTTT
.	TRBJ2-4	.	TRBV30	CAWSGGQKNIQYF	TGTGCCTGGAGTGGAGGACAGAAAAACATTCAGTACTTC
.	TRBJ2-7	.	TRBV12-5	CASGSRPLRDEQYF	TGTGCTAGTGGTTCGCGCCCCCTCCGGGACGAGCAGTACTTC
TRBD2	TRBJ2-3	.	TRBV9	CASSLLAGGKDTQYF	TGTGCCAGCAGCTTACTAGCGGGAGGTAAAGATACGCAGTATTTT
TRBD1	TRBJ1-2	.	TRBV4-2	CASSADRGAYGYTF	TGTGCCAGCAGCGCGGACAGGGGAGCATATGGCTACACCTTC
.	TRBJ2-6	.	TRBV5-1	CASSLGLNSGANVLTF	TGCGCCAGCAGCTTGGGCCTCAACTCTGGGGCCAACGTCCTGACTTTC